This is a list of T cell receptor beta chains from one sample in a study of T-cell memory formation after mild COVID-19. One entry per CDR3 protein results from TCRdb running MiXCR on the 5' RACE reads. This table has just over 400,000 distinct CDR3 sequences, less than 25% appearing once. Sequencing was performed on PBMCs or a T cell subset sorted from them (not recorded which). The receptors stem from an adult woman who had mild COVID-19 (a few samples of this study predate the infection). Cell type and time point are not known. Each CDR3 is given without its conserved first and last residue. Size is stated for part of the rows, as once, few or many counts, or as a class when the clone is expanded.

v_gene,abundance,CDR3aa
TRBV28,few,ASTSRGTSVFYEQY
TRBV4-1,-,ASSPLIRRASEQY
TRBV3-1,-,ASSQRRTSGVLETQY
TRBV6-2/TRBV6-3,-,ASSYSVAGEYVTDTQY
TRBV4-3,-,ASSQYSGRALNEQF
TRBV6-5,-,ASSRMSLSSYEQY
TRBV6-1,-,ASTWAGGPKFTGELF
TRBV3-1,many,ASSPGLLGELF
TRBV11-1,few,ASSTTGWDTEAF
TRBV7-9,few,ASSSGQGVEEQF
TRBV14,-,ASSQSNTEAF
TRBV12-3/TRBV12-4,few,ASSLGEGHTGELF
TRBV28,few,ASSLLLAGSTDTQY
TRBV20-1,-,SAWDSMVYEQY
TRBV11-2,few,ASSFGTESYYEQY
TRBV18,few,ASSLTAGALVNEQF